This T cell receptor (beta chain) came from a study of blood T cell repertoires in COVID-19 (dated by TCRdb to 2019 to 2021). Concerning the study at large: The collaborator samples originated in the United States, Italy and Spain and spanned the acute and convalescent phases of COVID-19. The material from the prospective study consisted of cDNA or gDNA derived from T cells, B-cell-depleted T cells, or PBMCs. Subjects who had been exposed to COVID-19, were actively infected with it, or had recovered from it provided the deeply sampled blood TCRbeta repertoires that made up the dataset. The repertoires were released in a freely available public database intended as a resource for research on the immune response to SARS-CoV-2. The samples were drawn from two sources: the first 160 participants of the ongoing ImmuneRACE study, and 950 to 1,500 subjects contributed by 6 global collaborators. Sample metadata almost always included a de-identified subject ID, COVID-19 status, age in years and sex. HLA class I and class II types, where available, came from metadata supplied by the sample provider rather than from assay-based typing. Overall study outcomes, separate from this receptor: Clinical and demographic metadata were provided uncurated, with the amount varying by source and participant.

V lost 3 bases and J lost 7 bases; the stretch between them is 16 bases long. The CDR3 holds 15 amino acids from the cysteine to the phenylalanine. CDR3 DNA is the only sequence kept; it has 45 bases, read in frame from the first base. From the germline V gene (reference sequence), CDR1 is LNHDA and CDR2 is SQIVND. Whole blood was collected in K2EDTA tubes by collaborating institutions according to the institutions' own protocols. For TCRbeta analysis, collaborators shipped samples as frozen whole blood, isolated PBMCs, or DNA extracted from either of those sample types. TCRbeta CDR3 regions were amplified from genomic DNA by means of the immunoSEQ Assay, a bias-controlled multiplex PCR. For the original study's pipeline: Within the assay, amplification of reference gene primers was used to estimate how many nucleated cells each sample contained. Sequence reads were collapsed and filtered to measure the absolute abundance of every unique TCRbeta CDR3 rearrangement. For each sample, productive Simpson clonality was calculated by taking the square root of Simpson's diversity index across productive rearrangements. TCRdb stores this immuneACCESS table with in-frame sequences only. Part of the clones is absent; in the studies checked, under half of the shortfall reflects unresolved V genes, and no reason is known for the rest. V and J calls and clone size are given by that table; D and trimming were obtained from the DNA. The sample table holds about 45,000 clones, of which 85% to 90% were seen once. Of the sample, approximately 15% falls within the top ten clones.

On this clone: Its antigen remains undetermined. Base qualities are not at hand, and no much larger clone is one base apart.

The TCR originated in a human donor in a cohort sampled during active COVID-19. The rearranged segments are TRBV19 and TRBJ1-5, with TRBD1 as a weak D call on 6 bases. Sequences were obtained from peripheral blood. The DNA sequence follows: TGTGCCAGTAGTATGGGGACACCGTCCCACCAGCCCCAGCATTTT. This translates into CASSMGTPSHQPQHF.